The 21 T cell receptor beta chains listed next were all sequenced from one sample in a study of blood T cell repertoires in COVID-19. This table comes from immunoSEQ multiplex PCR, and its TCRdb copy is limited to in-frame clones, with some not included. Here the sample spans tens of thousands of clones, approximately 86% being singletons. Sequencing used peripheral blood. These receptors all come from a woman aged 55-69 years with acute or convalescent COVID-19.

The V and J genes are TRBV2 and TRBJ1-1; the D gene is possibly TRBD1 (5 bases). The V gene's germline CDR1 is SNHLY and CDR2 FYNNEI. The V gene lost 4 bases and the J gene lost 6 bases, with 9 bases spanning the gap. The CDR3 contains 12 residues. The CDR3 DNA reads as TGTGCCAGCAGTGGGGCGGGGCCTGAAGCTTTCTTT. Its protein product is CASSGAGPEAFF.

This clone was picked up a small number of times. V gene TRBV10-3 combines with J gene TRBJ1-1; 7 bases line up with TRBD1. CDR3 size: 14 residues. The V gene's germline CDR1 is ENHRY and CDR2 SYGVKD. J was trimmed by 0 bases and V by 3 bases; bases with no gene match: 1. The CDR3 nucleotides are TGTGCCATCAGTGAAGGGGGCATGAACACTGAAGCTTTCTTT. Translated: CAISEGGMNTEAFF.

This clone was picked up a small number of times. The rearrangement joins TRBV15 to TRBJ1-5; D possibly corresponds to TRBD1 (6 bases). Looked up from germline, CDR1 is LNHNV and CDR2 is YYDKDF (reference sequence). The CDR3 runs to 17 residues. Between the trimmed V and J ends, which lost 0 bases and 6 bases, there was a span of 18 bases. This CDR3 reads CATSRDWGRQAGQPQHF. The CDR3 DNA sequence: TGTGCCACCAGCAGAGATTGGGGGAGACAGGCCGGTCAGCCCCAGCATTTT.

This clone has a single count. The chain employs TRBV3-1 (or the pseudogene TRBV3-2) and TRBJ1-1, with D maybe TRBD1 (6 bases). The CDR3 extends over 14 amino acids. V was trimmed by 0 bases and J by 12 bases, leaving 17 bases between them. Germline V CDR1 and CDR2: LGHDT, YNNKEL (reference sequence). This CDR3 reads CASSQDGGGPRSFF. CDR3 DNA: TGTGCCAGCAGCCAAGACGGGGGGGGGCCCCGGTCTTTCTTT.

The gene calls are TRBV7-2 and TRBJ1-1, with a tentative D call TRBD1 (6 bases). Germline V lookup: CDR1 SGHTA, CDR2 FQGNSA. V lost 4 bases to trimming and J lost 5 bases, with 17 bases between them. The CDR3 runs 15 residues. This CDR3 reads CASSSPVGGLTEAFF. The CDR3 bases are TGTGCCAGCAGCTCACCCGTCGGGGGGCTTACTGAAGCTTTCTTT.

This clone was observed once. This chain uses TRBV6-5 with TRBJ1-1; possibly TRBD1 for D (6 bases). V lost 4 bases to trimming and J lost 1 base, with 10 bases between them. The CDR3 loop spans 14 amino acids. Germline V gene lookup returns CDR1 MNHEY and CDR2 SVGAGI. CDR3 nucleotides: TGTGCCAGCAGTTCAACAGGGACGAACACTGAAGCTTTCTTT. Translation gives CASSSTGTNTEAFF.

The chain is built from TRBV2 and TRBJ2-2, with unresolved D. V was shortened by 6 bases and J by 2 bases, with 13 bases between the two germline ends. The CDR3 spans 15 residues. Germline CDR1 reads SNHLY; CDR2 reads FYNNEI. The CDR3 DNA sequence: TGTGCCAGCAGCTCGCAGGCAGACAACACCGGGGAGCTGTTTTTT. It specifies CASSSQADNTGELFF.

The count of this clone is one. The chain is built from TRBV28 and TRBJ1-6; D not certain. V was pared by 6 bases and J by 7 bases, with 13 bases between. CDR3 length: 14 amino acids. In germline, CDR1 is MDHEN, CDR2 SYDVKM. CDR3 coding DNA: TGTGCCAGCAGGGGGAGGGAGAGAAATTCACCCCTCCACTTT. Translation gives CASRGRERNSPLHF.

The chain recombines TRBV7-8 with TRBJ2-7; D not resolved. The CDR3 contains 14 residues. Germline values: CDR1 SGHVS, CDR2 FQNEAQ. Trimming pared 3 bases from V and 7 bases from J, leaving 16 bases between. This chain's CDR3 is CASSFQRQKREQYF. The CDR3 nucleotides read TGTGCCAGCAGCTTTCAGCGCCAGAAAAGGGAGCAGTACTTC.

The rearrangement uses TRBV24-1 and TRBJ2-1, with a weak D call TRBD1 (5 bases). Trimming left V 0 bases short and J 9 bases short, with 14 bases between. The CDR3 totals 15 residues. The germline CDR1 and CDR2 sequences are KGHDR and SFDVKD. The CDR3 DNA reads as TGTGCCACCAGTGATTTGTCACCAGGGTTGGGTGAGCAGTTCTTC. This codes for CATSDLSPGLGEQFF.

The chain uses TRBV5-1 and TRBJ1-1; TRBD1 might be the D (5 bases). Trimming pared 3 bases from V and 8 bases from J, leaving 23 bases between. The V gene's germline CDR1 is SGHRS and CDR2 YFSETQ. The CDR3 consists of 16 residues. CDR3 residues: CASSYRTTQSGGEAFF. CDR3 DNA sequence: TGCGCCAGCAGCTATAGGACGACCCAGTCCGGGGGGGAAGCTTTCTTT.

This chain joins TRBV6-6 and TRBJ1-2; unclear D gene. Germline V gene lookup returns CDR1 MNHNY and CDR2 SVGAGI (reference sequence). Trimming took 7 bases from V and 3 from J, leaving 15 bases between them. This CDR3 is 14 amino acids long. In nucleotides, the CDR3 is TGTGCCAGCACCGACGTGGAGGGCCACTATGGCTACACCTTC. Protein: CASTDVEGHYGYTF.

Regarding this clone: Its ends do not fully match the called genes, so a read error is possible. The chain links TRBV6-5 to TRBJ1-4, with TRBD1 as a possible D gene (5 bases). The CDR3 runs 13 residues. Looked up from germline, CDR1 is MNHEY and CDR2 is SVGAGI. DNA for the CDR3: TGTGCCAGCAGTCGCGCGGGGGAGGGACGATTGGTTTTT. Protein: CASSRAGEGRLVF.

The chain employs TRBV6-1 and TRBJ1-1; D gene unclear. V was trimmed by 1 base and J by 0 bases, leaving 18 bases between them. CDR1 is MNHNS and CDR2 is SASEGT in the germline V gene. The CDR3 consists of 18 residues. Here the CDR3 DNA reads TGTGCCAGCAGTGAAGAATTTTTGGGAGGGCGGATGAACACTGAAGCTTTCTTT. Residues: CASSEEFLGGRMNTEAFF.

This clone has just one count. The chain's CDR3 is CASRGRRGLNTEAFF. The CDR3 bases are TGTGCCAGTAGGGGCCGCAGGGGGTTGAACACTGAAGCTTTCTTT. The V and J genes are TRBV19 and TRBJ1-1, with 7 bases aligning to TRBD1. This CDR3 has 15 residues. The germline gives CDR1 LNHDA, CDR2 SQIVND (reference sequence). Losses at the gene ends were 6 bases for V and 0 bases for J; bases not matched to a gene: 7.

CDR3 bases: TGTGCCAGCAGTTTCGGGGGGCGGGAGACCCAGTACTTC. As protein: CASSFGGRETQYF. The chain carries TRBV12-3 or TRBV12-4 and TRBJ2-5; a possible D gene is TRBD2 (7 bases). Trimming shortened V by 3 bases and J by 5 bases, and 10 bases separated the two germline ends. CDR3 length: 13 residues.

The chain combines TRBV7-2 with TRBJ2-5; 10 bases fit TRBD1. The CDR3 has 15 amino acids. With 6 bases clipped from V and 4 bases from J, the junction kept 8 bases outside the gene matches. In germline, CDR1 is SGHTA, CDR2 FQGNSA. The CDR3 here is CASRRDRGYVETQYF. The CDR3 DNA reads as TGTGCCAGCAGACGGGACAGGGGATATGTAGAGACCCAGTACTTC.

The V gene is TRBV6-5, the J gene TRBJ1-3, with D perhaps matching TRBD1 (6 bases). Germline-derived CDR1 and CDR2 are MNHEY and SVGAGI. V was clipped by 6 bases and J by 0 bases, with 12 bases between them. The CDR3 totals 15 residues. CDR3 DNA: TGTGCCAGCAGCATACGGGACACCTCTGGAAACACCATATATTTT. Its protein is CASSIRDTSGNTIYF.

The chain links TRBV2 to TRBJ2-2, with a weak D call TRBD1 (6 bases). CDR3 length equals 14 residues. Germline values: CDR1 SNHLY, CDR2 FYNNEI. V lost 2 bases to trimming and J lost 6 bases, with 10 bases between them. The CDR3 DNA sequence: TGTGCCAGCAGTGAAATAAAGGGGGCCGGGGAGCTGTTTTTT. Protein product: CASSEIKGAGELFF.

V is TRBV13 and J is TRBJ1-4; 10 bases are a match to TRBD1. CDR1 PRHDT and CDR2 FYEKMQ come from the germline V gene (reference sequence). J gave up 7 bases and V 2 bases, and 10 bases lay outside the gene matches. The CDR3 extends over 17 amino acids. CDR3: CASSLTGQGRVGEKLFF. The CDR3 DNA is TGTGCCAGCAGCTTAACGGGACAGGGGCGCGTTGGTGAAAAACTGTTTTTT.

The chain is built from TRBV24-1 and TRBJ2-5; no definite D call. This CDR3 region has 15 residues. Trimming pared 1 base from V and 5 bases from J, leaving 13 bases between. Germline CDR1 reads KGHDR; CDR2 reads SFDVKD. CDR3 sequence (DNA): TGTGCCACCAGTGATTTTTCCGCTTTCGGGGAGACCCAGTACTTC. It yields the protein CATSDFSAFGETQYF.